These 26 T cell receptor beta chains were all obtained from the same sample, sequenced in a study of siplizumab effects on memory and regulatory T cells. TCRdb's table, derived via immunoSEQ multiplex PCR, lists solely in-frame clones and lacks some. Among 9,500 to 11,000 clones listed, under 55% were seen once. The authors cocultured the mixed lymphocyte reaction cells at 37 degrees C for over 5 days. These receptors' antigens are unknown. The sequenced material came from CFSE-low (dividing) CD8+ T cells sorted from an allogeneic mixed lymphocyte reaction. The receptors shown here come from a human donor in good health; the cells came from an allogeneic mixed lymphocyte reaction.

This clone ranks as medium-sized. The gene calls are TRBV7-9 and TRBJ2-3; no clear D gene. Trimming shortened V by 5 bases and J by 5 bases, and 11 bases separated the two germline ends. Germline loops: CDR1 SEHNR, CDR2 FQNEAQ (reference sequence). The CDR3 is 13 amino acids. CDR3 coding DNA: TGTGCCAGCAGCCGGGTGTTGGAAGATACGCAGTATTTT. Translation gives CASSRVLEDTQYF.

In this sample, this clone turned up a few times. The genes are TRBV6-5 and TRBJ2-7, with 7 bases lining up with TRBD2. This CDR3 contains 14 residues. Losses at the gene ends were 6 bases for V and 2 bases for J; bases not matched to a gene: 7. Germline CDR1 reads MNHEY; CDR2 reads SVGAGI. The CDR3 reads CASSPREAAYEQYF. The CDR3 region has the DNA TGTGCCAGCAGCCCACGGGAGGCGGCCTACGAGCAGTACTTC.

This sequence joins TRBV6-5 and TRBJ2-1; tentatively, D is TRBD1 (6 bases). From germline, CDR1 is MNHEY and CDR2 SVGAGI. The CDR3 consists of 13 residues. V lost 2 bases, J lost 9 bases, and 11 bases lay in between. The CDR3 spells CASSYGGMGEQFF. CDR3 nucleotides: TGTGCCAGCAGTTACGGGGGCATGGGTGAGCAGTTCTTC.

This clone was observed a handful of times. This chain connects TRBV7-9 to TRBJ1-1; no clear D gene. Trimming left V 3 bases short and J 5 bases short, with 7 bases between. The germline V gene encodes CDR1 SEHNR and CDR2 FQNEAQ (reference sequence). The CDR3 runs 12 residues. For the CDR3, the DNA is TGTGCCAGCAGCTTCGGGTGGACTGAAGCTTTCTTT. Protein product: CASSFGWTEAFF.

By share, this clone ranks as medium-sized. The chain employs TRBV7-6 and TRBJ2-7, with 8 bases identical to TRBD2. V shed 5 bases and J 3 bases; nucleotides not matched to a gene: 15. Germline CDR1 SGHVS, CDR2 FNYEAQ. CDR3 length: 17 residues. CDR3 amino acids: CASSPQVSRGGDYEQYF. CDR3 DNA: TGTGCCAGCAGCCCCCAGGTGTCTCGGGGGGGGGACTACGAGCAGTACTTC.

In the case of this clone: A single base separates this from a much larger clone, so it may be a read error. Other nucleotide sequences from this sample produce the same CDR3. V usage is TRBV30 and J usage is TRBJ1-1; D is unresolved. CDR3 length: 12 residues. The germline gives CDR1 GTSNPN, CDR2 SVGIG (reference sequence). This CDR3 is CASPMGNTEAFF. The DNA of the CDR3 is TGCGCCTCCCCGATGGGGAACACTGAAGCTTTCTTT.

By share, this clone counts as medium-sized. This sequence joins TRBV7-7 and TRBJ2-7, with D perhaps TRBD2 (6 bases). The CDR3 contains 14 residues. Germline values: CDR1 SSHAT, CDR2 FNYEAQ (reference sequence). V dropped 8 bases and J dropped 5 bases, with 19 bases sitting between them. Here the CDR3 DNA reads TGTGCCAGCGGGAACGGGGGTGTTAGCGACGAGCAGTACTTC. It encodes CASGNGGVSDEQYF.

CDR3 coding DNA: TGTGCCAGCACCGATAAGCCGGGACCTAAAACAGCTTTCTTT. Protein product: CASTDKPGPKTAFF. The rearrangement joins TRBV6-6 to TRBJ1-1; a possible D gene is TRBD1 (5 bases). V lost 7 bases and J 10 bases, leaving 22 bases between the germline ends. In germline, CDR1 is MNHNY, CDR2 SVGAGI (reference sequence). The CDR3 is 14 amino acids.

The V gene is TRBV6-5, the J gene TRBJ2-2; D gene unclear. This CDR3 is 15 amino acids long. Looked up from germline, CDR1 is MNHEY and CDR2 is SVGAGI. Trimming shortened V by 0 bases and J by 0 bases, and 5 bases separated the two germline ends. CDR3 loop: CASSYSWSNTGELFF. CDR3 DNA: TGTGCCAGCAGTTACTCTTGGTCGAACACCGGGGAGCTGTTTTTT.

The rearrangement uses TRBV9 and TRBJ2-5, with 9 bases identical to TRBD1. The ends lost 3 bases at V and 5 bases at J; junction bases unmatched: 5. Germline assignment: CDR1 SGDLS and CDR2 YYNGEE. The CDR3 contains 14 residues. The CDR3 loop is CASSEDRGHETQYF. Here the CDR3 DNA reads TGTGCCAGCAGCGAGGACAGGGGACACGAGACCCAGTACTTC. The entire variable domain, with the rest obtained from reference TRBV9 and TRBJ2-5, is as follows: DSGVTQTPKHLITATGQRVTLRCSPRSGDLSVYWYQQSLDQGLQFLIQYYNGEERAKGNILERFSAQQFPDLHSELNLSSLELGDSALYFCASSEDRGHETQYFGPGTRLLVL.

The chain carries TRBV2 and TRBJ2-7, with 12 bases identical to TRBD2. The CDR3 is 13 amino acids. Germline CDR1 and CDR2: SNHLY and FYNNEI. Germline trimming cut 8 bases from V and 3 bases from J; bases unmatched to any gene: 2. CDR3 sequence (DNA): TGTGCCAGCCGACTAGCGGGGGACTACGAGCAGTACTTC. Translation: CASRLAGDYEQYF. Filled out from reference TRBV2 and TRBJ2-7, the complete variable domain reads EPEVTQTPSHQVTQMGQEVILRCVPISNHLYFYWYRQILGQKVEFLVSFYNNEISEKSEIFDDQFSVERPDGSNFTLKIRSTKLEDSAMYFCASRLAGDYEQYFGPGTRLTVT.

V gene TRBV30 combines with J gene TRBJ2-6; perhaps TRBD2 as D (6 bases). This CDR3 spans 15 amino acids. V was shortened by 4 bases and J by 0 bases, with 10 bases between the two germline ends. Germline V gene lookup returns CDR1 GTSNPN and CDR2 SVGIG (reference sequence). The CDR3, as DNA: TGTGCCTGGATGGCGGGAAGCTCTGGGGCCAACGTCCTGACTTTC. Translated: CAWMAGSSGANVLTF.

The chain joins TRBV27 to TRBJ1-2; TRBD1 matches 7 bases. Germline-derived CDR1 and CDR2 are MNHEY and SMNVEV (reference sequence). This CDR3 region has 16 residues. After removal of 2 bases from V and 3 bases from J, the junction contained 9 bases not matched to a gene. For the CDR3, the DNA is TGTGCCAGCAGTTTAGCGTCAGGGGGGGGATACTATGGCTACACCTTC. The encoded protein is CASSLASGGGYYGYTF.

The rearrangement links TRBV18 to TRBJ2-5; weak D call: TRBD1 (5 bases). The J call is uncertain, as TRBJ2-7 better fits the DNA end. This CDR3 region has 13 residues. CDR1 is KGHSH, CDR2 LQKENI, per germline. The CDR3 DNA reads as TGTGCCAGCTCGTCAGGGATTGGCTACGAGCAGTACTTC. It is translated as CASSSGIGYEQYF.

This clone was seen a handful of times. This chain joins TRBV9 and TRBJ2-7; D uncertain. Germline CDR1 reads SGDLS; CDR2 reads YYNGEE. V dropped 0 bases and J dropped 5 bases, with 12 bases sitting between them. The CDR3 has 14 residues. Here the CDR3 reads CASSVAWVGNEQYF. DNA of the CDR3: TGTGCCAGCAGCGTAGCCTGGGTCGGTAACGAGCAGTACTTC.

The gene calls are TRBV15 and TRBJ1-1; 7 bases are a match to TRBD1. Trimming at V came to 0 bases and at J to 3 bases, leaving 13 bases not matched to a gene. Germline V gene data show CDR1 as LNHNV and CDR2 as YYDKDF (reference sequence). This CDR3 has 18 amino acids. CDR3 sequence: CATSRDRGGAFFDTEAFF. The CDR3 region has the DNA TGTGCCACCAGCAGAGATAGAGGGGGCGCTTTTTTTGACACTGAAGCTTTCTTT. Looking up the rest from reference TRBV15 and TRBJ1-1 gives the full variable domain: DAMVIQNPRYQVTQFGKPVTLSCSQTLNHNVMYWYQQKSSQAPKLLFHYYDKDFNNEADTPDNFQSRRPNTSFCFLDIRSPGLGDTAMYLCATSRDRGGAFFDTEAFFGQGTRLTVV.

In this sample, this clone turned up a few times. J is TRBJ2-5 and V is TRBV6-1, with TRBD2 matching over 14 bases. Germline V lookup: CDR1 MNHNS, CDR2 SASEGT. This CDR3 has 17 amino acids. The junction had 3 bases not matched to a gene; V was cut back by 3 bases and J by 0 bases. The DNA for the CDR3 is TGTGCCAGCAGTGATGGGACTAGCGGGGGATACCAAGAGACCCAGTACTTC. This encodes CASSDGTSGGYQETQYF.

This rearrangement joins TRBV30 to TRBJ1-1; no clear D. Germline V gene sequence: CDR1 GTSNPN, CDR2 SVGIG (reference sequence). V was trimmed by 2 bases and J by 13 bases, leaving 20 bases between them. The CDR3 has 13 amino acids. The CDR3 DNA follows: TGTGCCTGGAGTTGGAGACGTGAGAGTATGGTTTTCTTT. Amino acids: CAWSWRRESMVFF.

The J gene is TRBJ2-2, the V gene TRBV7-2; no firm D call. Germline CDR1 SGHTA, CDR2 FQGNSA. With 6 bases removed from V and 3 bases from J, the gap between germline ends came to 11 bases. The CDR3 length is 14 residues. The CDR3 DNA reads as TGTGCCAGCAGACCCGGGCCCTACACCGGGGAGCTGTTTTTT. This sequence encodes CASRPGPYTGELFF. The variable domain in full, with the rest retrieved from reference TRBV7-2 and TRBJ2-2, is GAGVSQSPSNKVTEKGKDVELRCDPISGHTALYWYRQSLGQGLEFLIYFQGNSAPDKSGLPSDRFSAERTGGSVSTLTIQRTQQEDSAVYLCASRPGPYTGELFFGEGSRLTVL.

This rearrangement joins TRBV5-6 to TRBJ2-5; 8 positions agree with TRBD1. The J segment lost 3 bases and the V segment lost 4 bases, leaving 8 bases of the junction unmatched. CDR3 length: 15 amino acids. CDR1 and CDR2 from the germline V gene are SGHDT and YYEEEE. The CDR3 DNA is TGTGCCAGCAGCGTACCAGGGGGCACTGAAGAGACCCAGTACTTC. Translation: CASSVPGGTEETQYF.

This clone is judged medium-sized. V and J are TRBV7-9 and TRBJ2-5; 8 nucleotides agree with TRBD2. Germline CDR1 and CDR2: SEHNR and FQNEAQ (reference sequence). V lost 2 bases, J lost 5 bases, and 10 bases stayed unmatched. The length of the CDR3 is 16 residues. DNA for the CDR3: TGTGCCAGCAGCTTATACCGGGGGGGCGCTGGGGAGACCCAGTACTTC. This codes for CASSLYRGGAGETQYF.

The chain combines TRBV15 with TRBJ2-1; 7 bases agree with TRBD2. V gave up 3 bases and J gave up 7 bases; unmatched junction bases: 9. Per the germline V gene, CDR1 is LNHNV and CDR2 is YYDKDF (reference sequence). The CDR3 loop spans 15 amino acids. CDR3 sequence (DNA): TGTGCCACCAGCAGGACGAGGGAGGGGTGGAATGAGCAGTTCTTC. This sequence encodes CATSRTREGWNEQFF.

Regarding this clone: This may be a read error: a much more frequent sequence differs by one nucleotide. This chain connects TRBV7-9 to TRBJ2-5; 8 bases agree with TRBD1. The CDR3 is 16 amino acids. Germline values: CDR1 SEHNR, CDR2 FQNEAQ (reference sequence). V gave up 5 bases and J gave up 5 bases; unmatched junction bases: 13. CDR3 coding DNA: TGTGCCAGCAGCCAAGTAATCCAGGGGGCTGGGGAGACCCAGTACTTC. It specifies CASSQVIQGAGETQYF.

The count of this clone is one. This chain joins TRBV4-2 and TRBJ2-1; 10 positions match TRBD2. V trimming: 4 bases; J trimming: 4 bases; junction bases outside the gene matches: 10. CDR1 is LGHNA, CDR2 YNFKEQ, per germline. CDR3 length: 17 residues. The CDR3 DNA reads as TGTGCCAGCAGCCTTTTAAGCAATAGCGGGAGGTACAATGAGCAGTTCTTC. It codes for CASSLLSNSGRYNEQFF.

V is TRBV6-5 and J is TRBJ2-7, with unresolved D. Germline loops: CDR1 MNHEY, CDR2 SVGAGI. The CDR3 totals 11 residues. Trimming pared 6 bases from V and 2 bases from J, leaving 5 bases between. In DNA, the CDR3 is TGTGCCAGCAGCACTACCTACGAGCAGTACTTC. Translation gives CASSTTYEQYF.

V is TRBV6-1 and J is TRBJ1-2, with no clear D. The CDR3 loop spans 14 amino acids. Germline CDR1 is MNHNS and CDR2 is SASEGT. With 5 bases removed from V and 2 bases from J, the gap between germline ends came to 12 bases. The CDR3 loop is CASSPSALNYGYTF. CDR3 sequence (DNA): TGTGCCAGCAGTCCCTCTGCCCTGAACTATGGCTACACCTTC.